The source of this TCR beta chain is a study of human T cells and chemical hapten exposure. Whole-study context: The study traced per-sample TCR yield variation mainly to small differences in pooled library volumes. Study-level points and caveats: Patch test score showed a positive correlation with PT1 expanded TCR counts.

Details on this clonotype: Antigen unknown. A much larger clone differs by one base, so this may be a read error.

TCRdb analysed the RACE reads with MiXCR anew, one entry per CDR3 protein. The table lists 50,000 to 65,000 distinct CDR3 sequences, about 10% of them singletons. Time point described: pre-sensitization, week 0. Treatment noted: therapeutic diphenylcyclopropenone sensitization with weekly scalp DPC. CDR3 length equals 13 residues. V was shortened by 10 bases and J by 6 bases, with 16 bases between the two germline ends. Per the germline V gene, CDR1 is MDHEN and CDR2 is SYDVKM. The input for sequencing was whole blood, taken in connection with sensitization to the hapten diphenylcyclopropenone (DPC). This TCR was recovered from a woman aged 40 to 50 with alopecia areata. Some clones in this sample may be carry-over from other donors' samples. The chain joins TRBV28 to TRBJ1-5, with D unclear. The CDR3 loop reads CATTAPHSQPQHF. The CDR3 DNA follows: TGTGCCACTACTGCTCCCCATTCTCAGCCCCAGCATTTT.